The source of this T cell receptor beta chain is a study of blood T cell repertoires in COVID-19. Clones were sequenced by immunoSEQ multiplex PCR, and TCRdb holds only the in-frame ones, with some missing. The sample contains over 150,000 clones, around 87% of which appear only once. Germline CDR1 LGHNA, CDR2 YSLEER. Trimming pared 1 base from V and 2 bases from J, leaving 5 bases between. The CDR3 consists of 13 residues. The TCR was taken from a middle-aged man with active or convalescent COVID-19. The chain carries TRBV4-3 and TRBJ1-2; D is unclear. What was sequenced was peripheral blood. The CDR3 bases are TGCGCCAGCAGCCAAGCAGGCAACTATGGCTACACCTTC. It yields the protein CASSQAGNYGYTF.